The count of the clone carrying this TCR beta chain is one. This sample stems from a study of blood T cell repertoires in COVID-19. Participants were aged about 18 to 95 years, lived in about 26 US areas, and enrolled virtually. Recovery among Cohort 3 donors was established by two negative PCRs, clearance, or symptom resolution. In the study's own analysis: From reference gene primer amplification, estimates of nucleated cell counts were derived. Method: immunoSEQ multiplex PCR; TCRdb's copy keeps in-frame clones and lacks some. That table supplies the V and J calls and clone size; D and trimming were determined from the DNA. The sample shows about 380,000 clones, 88% of them seen only once. The CDR3 has 13 amino acids. Looked up from germline, CDR1 is SNHLY and CDR2 is FYNNEI. Trimming stripped 6 bases from V and 5 bases from J, with 13 bases between.

The chain recombines TRBV2 with TRBJ1-1; D possibly corresponds to TRBD1 (5 bases). Sequencing used PBMCs or T cells enriched from blood (not recorded which). The sequence derives from a woman aged 18-29 years who had recovered from COVID-19. In nucleotides, the CDR3 is TGTGCCAGCAGGGAGAAGGACAAGACTGAAGCTTTCTTT. As protein: CASREKDKTEAFF.